Following are 19 T cell receptor beta chains from one sample sequenced in a study of cytomegalovirus exposure and HLA in healthy donors. PCR amplification relied on 60 Vbeta primers (plus 13 Jbeta primers). Libraries were prepared by immunoSEQ multiplex PCR; TCRdb keeps only in-frame clonotypes and omits some of them. The sample comprises some 150,000 clones, 70% to 90% of which are singletons, and roughly 5.3% rests with the top ten. The sequencing input was PBMCs. The receptors here all came from a woman aged 40 to 50 in good health and CMV-seropositive.

The chain has TRBV7-6 and TRBJ2-3, with 7 bases matching TRBD2. V shed 2 bases, J shed 2 bases, and the junction held 1 base outside the gene matches. Germline V CDR1 and CDR2: SGHVS, FNYEAQ. The length of the CDR3 is 14 residues. The CDR3 DNA reads TGTGCCAGCAGCTTAAGCGGGAACACAGATACGCAGTATTTT. Amino acid sequence: CASSLSGNTDTQYF.

This clone came up once. The chain couples TRBV18 to TRBJ2-7, with 13 nucleotides matching TRBD2. In germline, CDR1 is KGHSH, CDR2 LQKENI. With 5 bases clipped from V and 4 bases from J, the junction kept 11 bases outside the gene matches. The CDR3 consists of 17 residues. The CDR3, as DNA: TGTGCCAGCTCATCCCGACTAGCGGGAGGCAAGGGTTACGAGCAGTACTTC. Its protein is CASSSRLAGGKGYEQYF.

The chain links TRBV18 to TRBJ2-6, with TRBD1 matching over 7 bases. CDR3 length: 18 amino acids. The V segment lost 5 bases and the J segment 0 bases; nucleotides outside the gene matches: 10. Germline V CDR1 and CDR2: KGHSH, LQKENI. This CDR3 reads CASSTTGTASSGANVLTF. As DNA, the CDR3 is TGTGCCAGCTCAACTACCGGGACAGCCTCCTCTGGGGCCAACGTCCTGACTTTC.

The CDR3 region is CASSGGLASPLHF. CDR3 sequence (DNA): TGTGCCAGCAGTGGGGGCTTGGCTTCACCCCTCCACTTT. The chain carries TRBV6-1 and TRBJ1-6, with a possible D match to TRBD1 (5 bases). Germline CDR1 is MNHNS and CDR2 is SASEGT. The CDR3 extends over 13 amino acids. Trimming pared 4 bases from V and 9 bases from J, leaving 10 bases between.

The genes are TRBV15 and TRBJ2-1; D remains unclear. The V gene lost 4 bases and the J gene lost 5 bases, with 6 bases spanning the gap. The CDR3 spans 12 residues. Germline V gene sequence: CDR1 LNHNV, CDR2 YYDKDF (reference sequence). This CDR3 is CATSKLNNEQFF. The CDR3, as DNA: TGTGCCACCAGCAAGCTCAACAATGAGCAGTTCTTC.

The chain employs TRBV30 and TRBJ2-2; 10 bases line up with TRBD2. The germline V gene encodes CDR1 GTSNPN and CDR2 SVGIG (reference sequence). The junction had 2 bases not matched to a gene; V was cut back by 3 bases and J by 4 bases. The CDR3 sequence is 14 residues long. The CDR3 sequence: CAWRLAGGTGELFF. CDR3 coding DNA: TGTGCCTGGAGATTAGCGGGAGGCACCGGGGAGCTGTTTTTT.

V is TRBV10-2 and J is TRBJ2-1; a possible D gene is TRBD2 (6 bases). The V and J ends lost 4 bases and 5 bases respectively, with 15 bases between them. The CDR3 totals 15 residues. Germline lookup yields CDR1 WSHSY and CDR2 SAAADI. CDR3 bases: TGCGCCAGCAGTGGGCGGGGTCTGAGGGACAATGAGCAGTTCTTC. Translating gives CASSGRGLRDNEQFF.

This clone appeared a single time. The rearrangement joins TRBV27 to TRBJ2-7, with D tentatively TRBD1 (5 bases). CDR1 is MNHEY and CDR2 is SMNVEV in the germline V gene (reference sequence). The CDR3 has 17 residues. V lost 3 bases to trimming and J lost 6 bases, with 24 bases between them. As DNA, the CDR3 is TGTGCCAGCAGTTTGTTAGGGGTTACCGGACCGTGGCGCGAGCAGTACTTC. Its protein is CASSLLGVTGPWREQYF.

This clone was picked up one time. The V and J genes are TRBV29-1 and TRBJ2-3; D ambiguous. The V gene lost 7 bases and the J gene lost 1 base, with 12 bases spanning the gap. This CDR3 has 13 amino acids. Germline values: CDR1 SQVTM, CDR2 ANQGSEA. CDR3 DNA: TGCAGCGCTGACATTGCGGGCACAGATACGCAGTATTTT. Amino acid sequence: CSADIAGTDTQYF.

This clone was detected once. The chain has TRBV19 and TRBJ2-1, with TRBD2 matching over 11 bases. J gave up 7 bases and V 7 bases, and 12 bases lay outside the gene matches. This CDR3 is 16 amino acids long. Germline V gives CDR1 LNHDA, CDR2 SQIVND (reference sequence). The CDR3 DNA is TGTGCCAGTACCGGACAGGGAACTAGCGGGGGAAATGAGCAGTTCTTC. Translating gives CASTGQGTSGGNEQFF.

The chain combines TRBV18 with TRBJ2-5; perhaps TRBD1 as D (5 bases). Looked up from germline, CDR1 is KGHSH and CDR2 is LQKENI. The CDR3 runs 14 residues. Trimming removed 5 bases from V and 2 bases from J, with 12 bases in between. CDR3 region: CASSSRQPQETQYF. The CDR3 nucleotides are TGTGCCAGCTCATCAAGACAGCCGCAAGAGACCCAGTACTTC.

The chain carries TRBV5-4 and TRBJ1-1; D not resolved. The CDR3 length is 15 residues. Trimming stripped 0 bases from V and 4 bases from J, with 13 bases between. In germline, CDR1 is SGHNT, CDR2 YYREEE (reference sequence). The CDR3 DNA is TGTGCCAGCAGCTTGGTAGCGGGTCGTCTCACTGAAGCTTTCTTT. This codes for CASSLVAGRLTEAFF.

The chain carries TRBV6-5 and TRBJ2-1; 9 nucleotides align to TRBD2. This CDR3 is 14 amino acids long. The germline V gene has CDR1 MNHEY and CDR2 SVGAGI. V lost 7 bases, J lost 10 bases, and 11 bases stayed unmatched. The CDR3 loop is CASTGLARGFEQFF. CDR3 nucleotide sequence: TGTGCCAGCACCGGACTAGCGCGTGGGTTCGAGCAGTTCTTC.

This chain uses TRBV29-1 with TRBJ1-1; D may be TRBD1 (6 bases). Germline CDR1 SQVTM, CDR2 ANQGSEA. This CDR3 is 17 amino acids long. Trimming pared 7 bases from V and 3 bases from J, leaving 27 bases between. The CDR3 DNA reads TGCAGCGCCCAAAACCCCGGGGCCACAGGGTGGGACACTGAAGCTTTCTTT. Residues: CSAQNPGATGWDTEAFF.

The chain links TRBV5-1 to TRBJ2-1; 10 bases are shared with TRBD1. The V and J ends lost 4 bases and 5 bases, in that order; junction bases with no gene match: 9. CDR1 SGHRS and CDR2 YFSETQ come from the germline V gene. The CDR3 totals 16 residues. The CDR3 nucleotides are TGCGCCAGCAGCACTACAACCGGGACAGGGGACAATGAGCAGTTCTTC. The encoded protein is CASSTTTGTGDNEQFF.

The chain carries TRBV10-1 and TRBJ2-3; 8 nucleotides align to TRBD2. CDR1 and CDR2 (germline): WNHNN, SYGVQD (reference sequence). V was clipped by 0 bases and J by 6 bases; unmatched bases: 11. There are 17 residues in the CDR3. The CDR3: CASSESGAREGRDTQYF. The CDR3 DNA follows: TGCGCCAGCAGTGAGTCTGGGGCCCGGGAGGGCCGGGATACGCAGTATTTT.

The chain joins TRBV30 to TRBJ2-3; TRBD2 matches at 10 bases. Germline V lookup: CDR1 GTSNPN, CDR2 SVGIG (reference sequence). The V segment lost 4 bases and the J segment 2 bases; nucleotides outside the gene matches: 9. This CDR3 is built from 16 residues. CDR3 region: CAWTPFGLAVTDTQYF. CDR3 DNA: TGTGCCTGGACTCCCTTTGGACTAGCGGTCACAGATACGCAGTATTTT.

The chain has TRBV7-8 and TRBJ2-2; no firm D call. CDR1 is SGHVS and CDR2 is FQNEAQ in the germline V gene. The CDR3 contains 14 residues. Trimming left V 5 bases short and J 6 bases short, with 13 bases between. CDR3 sequence: CASSDLGAPGELFF. The CDR3 nucleotides read TGTGCCAGCAGCGATTTAGGAGCCCCCGGGGAGCTGTTTTTT.

This clone was picked up one time. The chain combines TRBV27 with TRBJ2-3; TRBD2 agrees at 12 bases. Trimming cost V 5 bases and J 4 bases; bases outside gene matches: 7. The CDR3 has 16 amino acids. The germline CDR1 and CDR2 sequences are MNHEY and SMNVEV (reference sequence). The CDR3 sequence: CASSRLAGARADTQYF. The CDR3 bases are TGTGCCAGCAGTAGACTAGCGGGAGCCCGGGCAGATACGCAGTATTTT.